This is a list of T cell receptor beta chains from one sample in a study of PD-1 blockade in mismatch repair-deficient tumors. Repertoires were generated with immunoSEQ multiplex PCR, while TCRdb's copy carries only in-frame clones and drops some. The sample carries roughly 110,000 clones, about 83% recorded once. The material sequenced was peripheral blood, taken 60 weeks after starting pembrolizumab. The source is an adult with mismatch repair-deficient cancer. Each CDR3 is given with its conserved first and last residue.

V gene	J gene	CDR3 protein
TRBV29-1	TRBJ1-1	CSVVPRANTEAFF
TRBV18	TRBJ2-5	CASSPRSKETQYF
TRBV7-3	TRBJ2-1	CASSFPGTSGDEQFF
TRBV12-5	TRBJ1-1	CASGQRTDSNTEAFF
TRBV6-5	TRBJ1-1	CASSYSGTGGTEAFF
TRBV28	TRBJ1-2	CASSLGGSDMRYGYTF
TRBV5-4	TRBJ1-5	CASSLGGEVNQPQHF
TRBV7-2	TRBJ2-1	CASSLNPKEQFF
TRBV6-6	TRBJ2-7	CASSYSLGEQYF
TRBV5-4	TRBJ2-3	CATGTGGDTQYF
TRBV30	TRBJ1-4	CAWTGNPHEKLFF
TRBV28	TRBJ2-7	CASSPPGLEQYF
TRBV9	TRBJ1-2	CASSVDSGAGYTF
TRBV7-9	TRBJ1-1	CASSLIEGARTEAFF
TRBV4-1	TRBJ1-5	CASSQDSGASQPQHF
TRBV4-3	TRBJ2-3	CASSQEAGTTDTQYF
TRBV11-3	TRBJ1-2	CASSERTGNYGYTF
TRBV19	TRBJ2-6	CASSSGQGSSGANVLTF
TRBV9	TRBJ1-3	CASSVDPTKTGGEVTIYF
TRBV14	TRBJ2-7	CASSQERGMTYEQYF
TRBV30	TRBJ2-2	CAWSGAGGRTGELFF
TRBV7-9	TRBJ1-4	CASSLGTENEKLFF
TRBV5-6	TRBJ2-2	CASSLLGPNTGELFF
TRBV5-6	TRBJ1-4	CASSYRGTTNEKLFF
TRBV19	TRBJ2-7	CASSPGLPDWEQYF
TRBV4-2	TRBJ1-3	CASSQAEGAGNTIYF
TRBV14	TRBJ2-3	CASSQELAAEQYF
TRBV9	TRBJ2-3	CASSAWSSDTQYF
TRBV5-1	TRBJ2-3	CASSLAGGPTDTQYF
TRBV19	TRBJ1-2	CASSIDTYGYTF
TRBV7-3	TRBJ2-2	CASSLLSSGNTGELFF
TRBV7-9	TRBJ1-1	CASSREGPGAFF
TRBV4-1	TRBJ2-6	CASSLDGAVSGANVLTF
TRBV7-2	TRBJ2-7	CASSLYSPYEQYF
TRBV6-4	TRBJ2-1	CASSSGTGGLDEQFF
TRBV28	TRBJ2-1	CASSLYRGSYNEQFF
TRBV5-1	TRBJ2-2	CASSQRTEAGELFF
TRBV11-2	TRBJ2-3	CASSLGTSGRVPADTQYF
TRBV6-5	TRBJ2-3	CASSWTRSTITDTQYF
TRBV7-9	TRBJ2-1	CASTKREGNEQFF
TRBV7-2	TRBJ1-3	CASSLVSGSARNTIYF
TRBV18	TRBJ2-1	CASSPAGFRDEQFF
TRBV19	TRBJ2-2	CASRIAAQNTGELFF
TRBV19	TRBJ2-1	CASSIARGPAYNEQFF
TRBV2	TRBJ1-3	CASSPPAGNTIYF
TRBV27	TRBJ2-1	CASSLLAGGGEQFF
TRBV9	TRBJ2-7	CASSAGPVSYEQYF
TRBV5-4	TRBJ2-1	CASRPTPPGGRAYNEQFF
TRBV11-3	TRBJ2-1	CASSLDPAAYNEQFF
TRBV14	TRBJ2-7	CASSQVWTSGPSYEQYF
TRBV5-1	TRBJ2-5	CASSPPTSGSSWTQYF
TRBV4-1	TRBJ2-1	CASSPSLAGDGNEQFF
TRBV6-1	TRBJ1-5	CATAQGNLDQPQHF
TRBV15	TRBJ1-1	CATSSWGGGMNTEAFF
TRBV7-8	TRBJ1-1	CASSPRDTEAFF
TRBV19	TRBJ1-5	CASSPVGFNQPQHF
TRBV5-4	TRBJ1-2	CASSLGGNYYGYTF
TRBV28	TRBJ2-1	CASSFPPLYSTIQTSSYNEQFF
TRBV29-1	TRBJ2-7	CSAGRDRGYEQYF
TRBV5-8	TRBJ1-1	CASSLDRSYTEAFF